The clone carrying this T cell receptor beta chain was seen a single time. Its antigen is still unknown. This sample stems from a study of cytomegalovirus exposure and HLA in healthy donors. Overall study findings and caveats: Evidence from a later analysis indicated that most CMV-associated TCR beta chains looked HLA-restricted. A later analysis linked around 15,000 TCR beta sequences to HLA alleles at 0.05 false discovery rate.

Primers: 60 Vbeta forward and 13 Jbeta reverse. Clones were sequenced by immunoSEQ multiplex PCR, and TCRdb holds only the in-frame ones, with some missing. The sample has 150,000 to 200,000 clones, approximately 86% seen once. V shed 2 bases and J shed 2 bases, with 7 bases lying between them. Germline values: CDR1 MNHEY, CDR2 SVGAGI. The CDR3 consists of 14 residues. Everyone who donated was a healthy bone marrow donor. This clonotype was obtained from a woman between 18 and 29 years old in good health and CMV-seronegative. The chain joins TRBV6-5 to TRBJ2-1; D is undetermined. Source material: PBMCs. The CDR3 is CASSYSSPYNEQFF. As DNA, the CDR3 is TGTGCCAGCAGTTACAGTAGCCCCTACAATGAGCAGTTCTTC.